This T cell receptor (beta chain) originates from a study of blood T cell repertoires in COVID-19. Study as a whole: Whether acute or convalescent, the COVID-19 samples came from the United States, Italy and Spain. PBMCs, B-cell-depleted T cells, or T cells were the source of the cDNA or gDNA that made up the material.

CDR1 and CDR2 from the germline V gene are MNHEY and SVGEGT. The J segment lost 0 bases and the V segment lost 0 bases, leaving 6 bases of the junction unmatched. CDR3 size: 17 residues. Per the original data handling: Amplification of reference gene primers was used by the study to estimate nucleated cell counts. Data came from immunoSEQ multiplex PCR; TCRdb stores just in-frame clones and leaves some out. V, J and clone size derive from that table, while D and trimming were established from the DNA sequence. The table lists 60,000 to 70,000 clones, 70% to 90% of them singletons. J is TRBJ2-5 and V is TRBV6-2 or TRBV6-3; the match to TRBD2 covers 8 bases. The sequence came from a man in his fifties or sixties with active COVID-19. Material for sequencing was peripheral blood. The CDR3 sequence: CASSYSGGGRYQETQYF. The CDR3 region has the DNA TGTGCCAGCAGTTACTCCGGCGGGGGGCGTTACCAAGAGACCCAGTACTTC.